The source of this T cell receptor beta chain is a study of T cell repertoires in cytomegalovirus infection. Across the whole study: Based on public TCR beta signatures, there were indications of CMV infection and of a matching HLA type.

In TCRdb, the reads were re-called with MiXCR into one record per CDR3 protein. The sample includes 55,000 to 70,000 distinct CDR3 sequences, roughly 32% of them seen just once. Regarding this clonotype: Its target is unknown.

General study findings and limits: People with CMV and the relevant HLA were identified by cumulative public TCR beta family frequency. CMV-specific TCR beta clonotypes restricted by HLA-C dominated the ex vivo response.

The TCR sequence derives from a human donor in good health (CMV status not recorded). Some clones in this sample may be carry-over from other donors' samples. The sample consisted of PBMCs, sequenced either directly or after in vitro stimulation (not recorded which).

The chain's CDR3 is CASSIENWRQVYGYTF. The CDR3, as DNA: TGTGCCAGTAGTATAGAAAATTGGAGACAAGTCTATGGCTACACCTTC. The chain employs TRBV19 and TRBJ1-2; D gene uncertain. Looked up from germline, CDR1 is LNHDA and CDR2 is SQIVND (reference sequence). This CDR3 is 16 amino acids long. With 0 bases removed from V and 4 bases from J, the gap between germline ends came to 15 bases.